Ten or more counts support the clone carrying this T cell receptor (beta chain). The sample is drawn from a study of T-cell memory formation after mild COVID-19. MiXCR was run by TCRdb on the 5' RACE reads, yielding one entry per CDR3 protein. The repertoire consists of about 470,000 distinct CDR3 sequences, with 18% occurring once and the leading ten covering approximately 13%. Germline CDR1 is SGHTA and CDR2 is FQGNSA. J was trimmed by 3 bases and V by 1 base; bases with no gene match: 2. There are 15 residues in the CDR3. The sequence derives from an adult woman who had mild COVID-19 (a few samples of this study predate the infection). Cell type and time point are not known. V and J are TRBV7-2 and TRBJ2-7, with 11 nucleotides matching TRBD1. The sample taken for sequencing was PBMCs or a T cell subset sorted from them (not recorded which). Here the CDR3 reads CASSLGGTGGYEQYF. CDR3 nucleotides: TGTGCCAGCAGCTTAGGGGGGACAGGGGGCTACGAGCAGTACTTC.